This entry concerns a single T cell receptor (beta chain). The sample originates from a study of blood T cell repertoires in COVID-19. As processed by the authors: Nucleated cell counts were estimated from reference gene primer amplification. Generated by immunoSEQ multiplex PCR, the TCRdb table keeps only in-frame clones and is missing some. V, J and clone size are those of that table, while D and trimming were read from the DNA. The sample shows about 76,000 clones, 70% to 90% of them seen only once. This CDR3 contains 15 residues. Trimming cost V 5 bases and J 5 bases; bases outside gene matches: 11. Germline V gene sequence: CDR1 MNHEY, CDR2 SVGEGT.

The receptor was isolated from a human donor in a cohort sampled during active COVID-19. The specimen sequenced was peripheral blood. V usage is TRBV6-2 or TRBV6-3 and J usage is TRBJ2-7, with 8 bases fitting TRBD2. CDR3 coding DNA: TGTGCCAGCAGTCTCGGGGGGGCCGGTTTCCACGAGCAGTACTTC. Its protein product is CASSLGGAGFHEQYF.